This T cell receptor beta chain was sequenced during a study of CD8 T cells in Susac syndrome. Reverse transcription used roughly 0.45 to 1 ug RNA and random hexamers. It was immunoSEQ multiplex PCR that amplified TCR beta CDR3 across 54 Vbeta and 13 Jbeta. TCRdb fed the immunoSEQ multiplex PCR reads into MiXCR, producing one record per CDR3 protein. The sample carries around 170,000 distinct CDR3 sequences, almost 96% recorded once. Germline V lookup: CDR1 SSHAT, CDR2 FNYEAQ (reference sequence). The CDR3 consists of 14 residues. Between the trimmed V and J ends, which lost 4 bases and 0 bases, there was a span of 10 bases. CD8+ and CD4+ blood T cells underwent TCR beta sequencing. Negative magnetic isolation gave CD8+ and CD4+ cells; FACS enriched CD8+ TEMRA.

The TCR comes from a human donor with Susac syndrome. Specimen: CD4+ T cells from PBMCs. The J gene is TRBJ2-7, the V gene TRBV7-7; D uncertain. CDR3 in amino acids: CASSSGLTSYEQYF. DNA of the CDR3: TGTGCCAGCAGCTCGGGTCTTACCTCCTACGAGCAGTACTTC. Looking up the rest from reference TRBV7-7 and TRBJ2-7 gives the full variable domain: GAGVSQSPRYKVTKRGQDVTLRCDPISSHATLYWYQQALGQGPEFLTYFNYEAQPDKSGLPSDRFSAERPEGSISTLTIQRTEQRDSAMYRCASSSGLTSYEQYFGPGTRLTVT.